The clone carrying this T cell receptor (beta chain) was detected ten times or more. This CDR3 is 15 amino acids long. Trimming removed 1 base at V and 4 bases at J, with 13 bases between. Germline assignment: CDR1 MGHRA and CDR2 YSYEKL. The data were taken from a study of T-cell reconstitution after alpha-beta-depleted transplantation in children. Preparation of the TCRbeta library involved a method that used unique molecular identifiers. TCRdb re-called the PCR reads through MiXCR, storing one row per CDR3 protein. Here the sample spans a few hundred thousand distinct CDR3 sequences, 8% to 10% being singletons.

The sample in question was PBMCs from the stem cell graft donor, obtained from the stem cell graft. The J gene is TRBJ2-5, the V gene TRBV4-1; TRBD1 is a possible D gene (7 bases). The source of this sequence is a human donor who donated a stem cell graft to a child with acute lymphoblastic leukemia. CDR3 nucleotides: TGCGCCAGCAGCCAAGGGACAGGCGGGGTAGAGACCCAGTACTTC. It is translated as CASSQGTGGVETQYF.